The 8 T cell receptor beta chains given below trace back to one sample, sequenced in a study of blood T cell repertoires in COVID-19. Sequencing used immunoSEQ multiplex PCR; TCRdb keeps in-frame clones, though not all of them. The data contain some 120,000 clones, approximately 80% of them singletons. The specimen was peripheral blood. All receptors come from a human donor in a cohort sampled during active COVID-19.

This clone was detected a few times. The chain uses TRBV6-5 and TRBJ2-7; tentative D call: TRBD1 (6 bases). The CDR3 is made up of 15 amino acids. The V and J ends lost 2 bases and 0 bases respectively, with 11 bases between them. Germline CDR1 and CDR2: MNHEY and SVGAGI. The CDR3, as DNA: TGTGCCAGCAGTTACGGTTGGGACACCTCCTACGAGCAGTACTTC. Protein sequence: CASSYGWDTSYEQYF.

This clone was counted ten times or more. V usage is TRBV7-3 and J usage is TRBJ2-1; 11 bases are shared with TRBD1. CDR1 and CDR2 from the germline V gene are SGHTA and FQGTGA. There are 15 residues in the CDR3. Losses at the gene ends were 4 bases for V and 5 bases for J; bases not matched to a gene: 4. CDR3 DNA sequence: TGTGCCAGCAGCTGGGGACAGGGGGACCACAATGAGCAGTTCTTC. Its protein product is CASSWGQGDHNEQFF.

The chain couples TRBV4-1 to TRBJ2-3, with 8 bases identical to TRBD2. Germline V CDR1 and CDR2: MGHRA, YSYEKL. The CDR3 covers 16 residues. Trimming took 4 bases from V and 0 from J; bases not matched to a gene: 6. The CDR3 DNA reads TGCGCCAGCAGCCTGGGACTAGTTGAGAGCACAGATACGCAGTATTTT. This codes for CASSLGLVESTDTQYF.

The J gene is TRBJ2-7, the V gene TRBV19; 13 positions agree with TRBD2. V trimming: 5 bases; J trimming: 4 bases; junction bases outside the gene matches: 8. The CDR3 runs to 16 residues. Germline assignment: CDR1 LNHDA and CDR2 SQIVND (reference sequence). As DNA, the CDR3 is TGTGCCAGTAGTTACGGACTAGCGGGAGTAGGATACGAGCAGTACTTC. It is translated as CASSYGLAGVGYEQYF.

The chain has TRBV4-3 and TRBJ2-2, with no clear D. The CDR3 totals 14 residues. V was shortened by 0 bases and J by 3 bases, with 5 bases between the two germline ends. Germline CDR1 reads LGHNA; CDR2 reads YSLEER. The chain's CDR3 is CASSQDRDTGELFF. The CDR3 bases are TGCGCCAGCAGCCAAGATCGGGACACCGGGGAGCTGTTTTTT.

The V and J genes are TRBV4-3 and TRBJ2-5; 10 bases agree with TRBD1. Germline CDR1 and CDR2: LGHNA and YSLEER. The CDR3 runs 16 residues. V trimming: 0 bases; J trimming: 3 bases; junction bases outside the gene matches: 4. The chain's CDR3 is CASSQEWTGGEETQYF. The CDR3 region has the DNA TGCGCCAGCAGCCAAGAATGGACAGGGGGGGAAGAGACCCAGTACTTC.

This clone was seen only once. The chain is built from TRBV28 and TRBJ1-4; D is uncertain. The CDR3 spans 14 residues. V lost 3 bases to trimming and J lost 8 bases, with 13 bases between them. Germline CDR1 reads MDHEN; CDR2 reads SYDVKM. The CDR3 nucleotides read TGTGCCAGCAGTTTTCCGTCGGGAGACGAAAAACTGTTTTTT. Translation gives CASSFPSGDEKLFF.

The CDR3 reads CASSFSSGEQYF. In nucleotides, the CDR3 is TGTGCCAGCAGCTTTTCGAGTGGCGAGCAGTACTTC. This chain uses TRBV7-9 with TRBJ2-7; no reliable D call. CDR3 length: 12 amino acids. Trimming took 3 bases from V and 6 from J, leaving 9 bases between them. In germline, CDR1 is SEHNR, CDR2 FQNEAQ (reference sequence).